These 16 T cell receptor beta chains originate from one sample sequenced in a study of cytomegalovirus exposure and HLA in healthy donors. 13 Jbeta primers and 60 Vbeta primers were used for the PCR. The protocol was immunoSEQ multiplex PCR, while the TCRdb copy is restricted to in-frame clones and leaves out a portion. Counted here are roughly 200,000 clones, 83% occurring once; the ten biggest clones make up 1.5% to 2%. What was sequenced was PBMCs. These receptor sequences come from a man aged 50 to 60 in good health and CMV-seronegative.

With respect to this clone: The junction departs from germline at one end; a sequencing error may be responsible. The chain's CDR3 is CASSSTAGAFTDTQYF. In DNA form, the CDR3 reads TGTGCTAGCAGCAGTACAGCGGGGGCCTTCACAGATACGCAGTATTTT. The V gene is TRBV7-7, the J gene TRBJ2-3, with 8 bases identical to TRBD2. The CDR3 is made up of 16 amino acids. Germline-derived CDR1 and CDR2 are SSHAT and FNYEAQ (reference sequence).

This chain links TRBV27 with TRBJ1-2, with 8 bases that match TRBD1. The length of the CDR3 is 14 residues. Germline CDR1 is MNHEY and CDR2 is SMNVEV (reference sequence). After removal of 6 bases from V and 3 bases from J, the junction contained 6 bases not matched to a gene. CDR3 region: CASRSGQADYGYTF. The CDR3 nucleotides are TGTGCCAGCAGATCGGGACAGGCTGACTATGGCTACACCTTC.

This chain connects TRBV9 to TRBJ2-2; the D is unclear. The CDR3 loop spans 16 amino acids. Germline values: CDR1 SGDLS, CDR2 YYNGEE. With 0 bases removed from V and 2 bases from J, the gap between germline ends came to 11 bases. The CDR3 protein is CASSVVSLQNTGELFF. The CDR3 nucleotides are TGTGCCAGCAGCGTAGTTAGCCTACAAAACACCGGGGAGCTGTTTTTT.

The chain couples TRBV5-6 to TRBJ1-5; no definite D call. V shed 5 bases and J shed 0 bases, with 6 bases lying between them. Germline values: CDR1 SGHDT, CDR2 YYEEEE. The CDR3 has 13 amino acids. CDR3 in amino acids: CASSLDSNQPQHF. CDR3 bases: TGTGCCAGCAGTTTAGATAGCAATCAGCCCCAGCATTTT.

CDR3 region: CASSRIFRGSGANVLTF. CDR3 nucleotides: TGCGCCAGCAGCCGCATTTTCAGGGGATCTGGGGCCAACGTCCTGACTTTC. The rearrangement links TRBV4-1 to TRBJ2-6; maybe TRBD1 (6 bases). Per the germline V gene, CDR1 is MGHRA and CDR2 is YSYEKL. The V end lost 4 bases, the J end lost 1 base, and 14 bases lay between the germline ends. This CDR3 comprises 17 residues.

The V and J genes are TRBV7-2 and TRBJ1-2; 9 nucleotides agree with TRBD1. The CDR3 has 16 residues. V gave up 4 bases and J gave up 6 bases; unmatched junction bases: 12. Germline CDR1 reads SGHTA; CDR2 reads FQGNSA. CDR3 nucleotide sequence: TGTGCCAGCAGCTCTGCCACGGGACAGGGACTCAATGGCTACACCTTC. Protein: CASSSATGQGLNGYTF.

This clone has more than one count but fewer than ten. The chain has TRBV6-6 and TRBJ1-1; no clear D gene. Germline V gene data show CDR1 as MNHNY and CDR2 as SVGAGI (reference sequence). Trimming pared 6 bases from V and 1 base from J, leaving 9 bases between. The CDR3 totals 13 residues. CDR3: CASRSSGNTEAFF. The CDR3 region has the DNA TGTGCCAGCAGATCATCGGGGAACACTGAAGCTTTCTTT.

This rearrangement joins TRBV7-2 to TRBJ1-5; D perhaps matches TRBD1 (6 bases). CDR1 and CDR2 (germline): SGHTA, FQGNSA. V was cut by 0 bases and J by 7 bases, with 13 bases left in between. The CDR3 is 15 residues long. Written as DNA, the CDR3 is TGTGCCAGCAGCTTAGCGCAAGGGGGTTGGCAGCCCCAGCATTTT. Its protein product is CASSLAQGGWQPQHF.

This clone was observed a single time. The rearrangement uses TRBV9 and TRBJ2-2; TRBD2 agrees at 7 bases. The V and J ends lost 3 bases and 2 bases, in that order; junction bases with no gene match: 7. Germline values: CDR1 SGDLS, CDR2 YYNGEE. The CDR3 length is 16 residues. The CDR3 spells CASSGRWGGNTGELFF. The CDR3 coding sequence is TGTGCCAGCAGCGGGCGCTGGGGGGGAAACACCGGGGAGCTGTTTTTT.

The CDR3 loop reads CASSGTGASSYNSPLHF. In DNA form, the CDR3 reads TGTGCCAGCAGCGGAACAGGGGCCAGCTCCTATAATTCACCCCTCCACTTT. The gene calls are TRBV5-4 and TRBJ1-6; TRBD1 matches at 7 bases. The CDR3 is made up of 17 amino acids. Germline V gene data show CDR1 as SGHNT and CDR2 as YYREEE (reference sequence). Trimming removed 4 bases from V and 0 bases from J; junction bases left unmatched: 7.

The chain links TRBV20-1 to TRBJ1-1; 8 positions match TRBD1. CDR1 DFQATT and CDR2 SNEGSKA come from the germline V gene (reference sequence). J was trimmed by 12 bases and V by 6 bases; bases with no gene match: 9. CDR3 size: 11 residues. In DNA form, the CDR3 reads TGCAGTGCCAGAAGACAGGGGATAACTTTCTTT. Encoded protein: CSARRQGITFF.

The chain combines TRBV6-5 with TRBJ1-1; D is unresolved. The V end was cut by 0 bases, the J end by 5 bases, with 10 bases between. CDR1 is MNHEY, CDR2 SVGAGI, per germline. This CDR3 has 14 amino acids. CDR3 residues: CASSYSFSGTEAFF. The DNA for the CDR3 is TGTGCCAGCAGTTACTCGTTTTCGGGGACTGAAGCTTTCTTT.

The chain couples TRBV6-5 to TRBJ2-2, with 7 bases identical to TRBD2. Germline V gene lookup returns CDR1 MNHEY and CDR2 SVGAGI. This CDR3 is 16 amino acids long. V trimming: 2 bases; J trimming: 3 bases; junction bases outside the gene matches: 6. CDR3 bases: TGTGCCAGCAGTTACGCCCTCGGGGGGTACACCGGGGAGCTGTTTTTT. Amino acids: CASSYALGGYTGELFF.

A few counts support this clone. The rearrangement joins TRBV5-5 to TRBJ1-2, with TRBD1 matching 9 bases. V lost 4 bases, J lost 4 bases, and 8 bases stayed unmatched. This CDR3 comprises 15 residues. Germline-derived CDR1 and CDR2 are SGHKS and YYEKEE (reference sequence). CDR3 bases: TGTGCCAGCAGCCTGGGCGGGACAGGGAGCTATGGCTACACCTTC. Protein sequence: CASSLGGTGSYGYTF.

In this sample, this clone turned up once. The DNA for the CDR3 is TGTGCCAGCAGCTTTGACAGGGTCTCCTACGAGCAGTACTTC. Its protein product is CASSFDRVSYEQYF. The J gene is TRBJ2-7, the V gene TRBV7-2, with TRBD1 matching 7 bases. The CDR3 has 14 amino acids. V lost 3 bases, J lost 0 bases, and 2 bases stayed unmatched. The germline V gene has CDR1 SGHTA and CDR2 FQGNSA.

J is TRBJ1-2 and V is TRBV2; 9 bases map to TRBD1. The V gene's germline CDR1 is SNHLY and CDR2 FYNNEI. The V segment lost 6 bases and the J segment 4 bases; nucleotides outside the gene matches: 6. This CDR3 comprises 14 residues. DNA of the CDR3: TGTGCCAGCAGGGATGGACAGGGGTTCTATGGCTACACCTTC. Encoded protein: CASRDGQGFYGYTF.